Each of the 8 T cell receptor beta chains below was sequenced from the same sample in a study of beta chain features in type 1 diabetes. Study-level findings and limits: Type 1 diabetes patients had moderately but significantly shorter TCRB CDR3s in all four CD4+ subsets.

The sequenced template was cDNA made from the entire isolated RNA. Produced via immunoSEQ multiplex PCR; TCRdb's table is partial and in-frame only. The profile shows approximately 260,000 clones, roughly 22% of them singletons. These receptors have no known antigen. The specimen was naive CD4+ T cells from blood. The source is a middle-aged woman with type 1 diabetes.

The chain couples TRBV4-1 to TRBJ2-5; 14 nucleotides line up with TRBD2. Germline CDR1 MGHRA, CDR2 YSYEKL. Trimming took 4 bases from V and 5 from J; bases not matched to a gene: 12. This CDR3 contains 18 residues. CDR3 loop: CASSPVPGLAGVEETQYF. The CDR3 nucleotides are TGCGCCAGCAGCCCTGTCCCGGGACTAGCGGGAGTCGAGGAGACCCAGTACTTC.

This clone was detected a few times. This chain uses TRBV29-1 with TRBJ2-1, with TRBD2 identical over 13 bases. Germline V CDR1 and CDR2: SQVTM, ANQGSEA. V lost 6 bases and J lost 9; bases outside the gene matches: 8. This CDR3 region has 14 residues. The CDR3 loop is CSVKGLAGRGEQFF. In DNA, the CDR3 is TGCAGCGTCAAGGGACTAGCGGGGAGGGGTGAGCAGTTCTTC.

The V call is TRBV28, the J call TRBJ2-2; a possible D gene is TRBD1 (5 bases). The CDR3 is made up of 16 amino acids. Trimming left V 1 base short and J 3 bases short, with 12 bases between. Germline lookup yields CDR1 MDHEN and CDR2 SYDVKM. The CDR3 sequence: CASSLSQVADTGELFF. In nucleotides, the CDR3 is TGTGCCAGCAGTTTATCACAGGTCGCGGACACCGGGGAGCTGTTTTTT.

This clone was recorded a few times. The J gene is TRBJ1-2, the V gene TRBV28; D is perhaps TRBD1 (5 bases). Trimming removed 2 bases at V and 3 bases at J, with 10 bases between. The CDR3 spans 14 residues. From germline, CDR1 is MDHEN and CDR2 SYDVKM. CDR3 nucleotide sequence: TGTGCCAGCAGTTTACCGAGACAGCACTATGGCTACACCTTC. As protein: CASSLPRQHYGYTF.

The chain employs TRBV5-1 and TRBJ1-1; D is unclear. Deletions cut 0 bases from V and 11 bases from J, with 17 bases between. CDR1 is SGHRS, CDR2 YFSETQ, per germline. The CDR3 runs to 14 residues. The CDR3 spells CASSLEGGRTNAFF. The CDR3, as DNA: TGCGCCAGCAGCTTGGAGGGAGGACGGACGAACGCTTTCTTT.

The chain carries TRBV27 and TRBJ2-1; D might be TRBD1 (7 bases). CDR3 length: 16 amino acids. V lost 4 bases and J lost 8, with 21 bases in between. The germline gives CDR1 MNHEY, CDR2 SMNVEV (reference sequence). The DNA of the CDR3 is TGTGCCAGCAGTTCCCTATCAGCGCCCAGGGGGGATGAGCAGTTCTTC. Its protein product is CASSSLSAPRGDEQFF.

This chain links TRBV9 with TRBJ2-1, with D possibly being TRBD1 (6 bases). This CDR3 spans 14 amino acids. The V gene's germline CDR1 is SGDLS and CDR2 YYNGEE. The V and J ends lost 4 bases and 7 bases respectively, with 15 bases between them. The CDR3 DNA follows: TGTGCCAGCAGCCTCCGTCCCACAGGGAATGAGCAGTTCTTC. Its translation: CASSLRPTGNEQFF.

J is TRBJ1-2 and V is TRBV15; D is unresolved. The CDR3 runs 15 residues. Looked up from germline, CDR1 is LNHNV and CDR2 is YYDKDF (reference sequence). Trimming removed 0 bases from V and 1 base from J, with 9 bases in between. The CDR3 region is CATSRDTEVNYGYTF. The DNA for the CDR3 is TGTGCCACCAGCAGAGATACAGAAGTTAACTATGGCTACACCTTC.